This T cell receptor (beta chain) stems from a study of Ad26.COV2.S vaccination and SARS-CoV-2 variants. As to treatment: some 20 received Ad26.COV2.S at low or high dose, single or two shots; five or six received placebo; per-sample allocation not given. After the first vaccine or placebo injection, samples were drawn on day 63. This Boston cohort included adults aged 18-55 years. Method: immunoSEQ multiplex PCR; TCRdb's copy keeps in-frame clones and lacks some. The data contain around 450,000 clones, over 75% of them singletons. CDR1 and CDR2 (germline): SEHNR, FQNEAQ (reference sequence). The CDR3 contains 15 residues. The V gene end was trimmed by 4 bases and the J gene end by 8 bases; junction bases not matched to a gene: 8.

The V gene is TRBV7-9, the J gene TRBJ1-4; 9 nucleotides line up with TRBD1. Source: peripheral blood, taken in a trial of Ad26.COV2.S vaccine versus placebo. The origin of this receptor is a person between 18 and 59 years old who received the Ad26.COV2.S COVID-19 vaccine or a placebo. As DNA, the CDR3 is TGTGCCAGCAGCTCGGAAGGGACAGGGACAGAAAAACTGTTTTTT. Its protein product is CASSSEGTGTEKLFF.